This TCR beta chain was sequenced during a study of T-cell reconstitution after alpha-beta-depleted transplantation in children (dated by TCRdb to between 2015 and 2016). The study in broad terms: T-cell immune reconstitution after TCRalphabeta/CD19-depleted allogeneic hematopoietic cell transplantation in children was quantitatively tracked in the study by means of TCR repertoire profiling.

Remarks on this clonotype: Its cognate antigen has yet to be identified. There are no base qualities to consult, and no much larger clone falls within one base.

Trimming removed 3 bases from V and 0 bases from J; the gene matches leave 8 bases unexplained. Its CDR3 holds 17 amino acids, cysteine through phenylalanine. The sequence is cut down to CDR3 DNA, 51 bases in frame from base 1. The CDR1 and CDR2 encoded by the germline V gene are SGHRS and YFSETQ. The sample's treatment or condition label, decoded: allogeneic hematopoietic cell transplantation with graft depleted of TCRalphabeta T cells and CD19 B cells. The transplant recipients were children given TCRalphabeta/CD19-depleted allogeneic hematopoietic cell grafts. Libraries were prepared through PCR. Reads for this sample came from an Illumina HiSeq 2500. TCR library preparation used molecular barcoding, with unique molecular identifiers applied to normalize quantification of the TCRbeta repertoire. TCRdb applied fastp at Q25 and MiXCR to the public reads, then kept only in-frame beta chains. Identical CDR3 protein sequences are pooled into one entry, listed with their most common genes and DNA. The sample table lists 150,000 to 250,000 distinct CDR3 sequences, 6.3% of them with a count of one. Roughly 4.8% of the sample is held by the ten biggest clonotypes.

General findings and caveats noted by the study authors: Over the following months the frequencies of hyperexpanded clones went down, and after one year T-cell counts and TCRbeta diversity were mostly credited to newly produced T cells. The high TCRbeta diversity at day 60 in some patients was ascribed to recipient T cells and intrathymic progenitors that had survived conditioning. Apparently early alphabetaT-cell count recovery about two months after transplant reportedly relied on only several hundred rapidly expanded clones derived from non-depleted graft cells.

This material consisted of PBMCs, taken before TCRalphabeta/CD19-depleted stem cell transplant. The sequence came from a girl under two years old with combined immunodeficiency, due to receive a stem cell transplant. The V gene is TRBV5-1 and the J gene is TRBJ2-4; TRBD1 agrees with 8 junctional bases. The nucleotides read TGCGCCAGCAGCTCCTTCACTACAGGGGGAGCCAAAAACATTCAGTACTTC. Translated, it gives CASSSFTTGGAKNIQYF.